This T cell receptor beta chain was found in a study of beta chain features in type 1 diabetes. Study conclusions and caveats: Patients with Type 1 diabetes showed moderately but significantly shorter TCRB CDR3s in all four CD4+ subsets.

The J segment lost 8 bases and the V segment lost 0 bases, leaving 8 bases of the junction unmatched. CDR3 size: 15 residues. Germline V gene lookup returns CDR1 SGDLS and CDR2 YYNGEE. To note about this clone: The antigen remains undetermined.

Isolated RNA was reverse transcribed in full, so expressed TCRB transcripts were sequenced. Repertoires were generated with immunoSEQ multiplex PCR, while TCRdb's copy carries only in-frame clones and drops some. This sample yields over 650,000 clones, of which more than 12% are seen a single time; 0.03% to 0.04% belongs to the top ten. CD4+ cells of the naive, central memory, regulatory and stem cell-like memory types were sorted via CD45RO/CCR7/CD25/CD127/CD95/CD27. This receptor was obtained from a man aged 18 to 29 with type 1 diabetes. The chain carries TRBV9 and TRBJ2-1; TRBD1 aligns across 7 bases. Sequenced: naive CD4+ T cells from blood. This chain's CDR3 is CASSVGVGGWDEQFF. DNA for the CDR3: TGTGCCAGCAGCGTAGGGGTAGGGGGCTGGGATGAGCAGTTCTTC.